This T cell receptor (beta chain) was documented in a study of T cells in Graves' hyperthyroidism and ophthalmopathy. About the research overall: The authors collected peripheral blood at initial diagnosis, before any treatment.

Germline V gene sequence: CDR1 LNHDA, CDR2 SQIVND (reference sequence). The CDR3 is 14 amino acids. V shed 5 bases, J shed 5 bases, and the junction held 5 bases outside the gene matches. Broader study findings: A 13 V-J signature model discriminated ophthalmopathy versus stable hyperthyroidism.

This clonotype was detected only a few times. Its matching antigen is unknown. Exclusion of a patient resulted from uncontrolled infection, other autoimmune disease, pregnancy or lactation. The source of the PBMCs was over 8.5 ml of fresh peripheral blood. What was amplified from RNA transcripts were TCR beta CDR3 regions. The HTBI primer set served for first-round RT-PCR of the TCR CDR3. Using its own MiXCR run on the multiplex PCR reads, TCRdb lists one record per CDR3 protein. This table has about 600,000 distinct CDR3 sequences, more than 13% appearing once. The chain employs TRBV19 and TRBJ2-1; 8 bases agree with TRBD1. The sample consisted of blood. The TCR sequence derives from a woman under 30 with Graves' ophthalmopathy. CDR3 protein: CASSGTGGNNEQFF. Written as DNA, the CDR3 is TGTGCCAGTAGTGGGACAGGAGGCAACAATGAGCAGTTCTTC.